This entry concerns a single T cell receptor beta chain. This entry is derived from a study of blood T cell repertoires in COVID-19. The table came from immunoSEQ multiplex PCR; TCRdb's copy has only in-frame clones and leaves some out. The repertoire holds roughly 230,000 clones, with around 92% as singletons. V gave up 3 bases and J gave up 9 bases, with 9 bases separating them. Germline assignment: CDR1 SNHLY and CDR2 FYNNEI. The length of the CDR3 is 12 residues. The sequence derives from a woman aged 25 to 39 with acute COVID-19. This chain links TRBV2 with TRBJ1-5; D remains unclear. Sequenced material: PBMCs or T cells enriched from blood (not recorded which). CDR3: CASSEPMPPQHF. The CDR3 DNA reads as TGTGCCAGCAGTGAGCCTATGCCGCCCCAGCATTTT.